This T cell receptor (beta chain) emerged from a study of control samples from healthy donors and cancer patients. This CDR3 has 15 amino acids. V shed 6 bases and J 0 bases; nucleotides not matched to a gene: 4. Germline CDR1 reads SNHLY; CDR2 reads FYNNEI. Here immunoSEQ multiplex PCR was the method, and the copy in TCRdb shows in-frame clones only, minus some. The profile covers some 150,000 clones, with roughly 92% appearing a single time and under 2.5% taken by the ten largest. Sequencing used blood. The chain uses TRBV2 and TRBJ1-4; 7 nucleotides line up with TRBD1. This TCR was recovered from a man aged 45 to 65 in good health. The CDR3 nucleotides read TGTGCCAGCAGACCAGGGGGTACAACTAATGAAAAACTGTTTTTT. It yields the protein CASRPGGTTNEKLFF.